The sequence of this T cell receptor (beta chain) was determined in a study of Tregs in tolerant kidney transplant recipients. Overall study findings and caveats: No direct test of biological reproducibility was done here. The small number of patients limits these findings pending further validation. Tregs expanded with activated donor B cells seemed most donor-specific.

Profiling relied on immunoSEQ multiplex PCR, and the TCRdb table lists in-frame clones only, not all of them. The repertoire consists of roughly 250,000 clones, with roughly 80% occurring once and the leading ten covering around 0.6%. Remarks on this clone: Its antigen is not identified.

V was clipped by 3 bases and J by 3 bases, with 9 bases between them. The CDR3 runs to 13 residues. CDR1 is MNHEY, CDR2 SMNVEV, per germline (reference sequence). V gene TRBV27 combines with J gene TRBJ2-7; D is uncertain. Sequencing input: CD4+ T cells from blood. The sequence derives from a human donor in good health. The chain's CDR3 is CASSLVRRYEQYF. In DNA, the CDR3 is TGTGCCAGCAGTTTGGTGCGACGCTACGAGCAGTACTTC.